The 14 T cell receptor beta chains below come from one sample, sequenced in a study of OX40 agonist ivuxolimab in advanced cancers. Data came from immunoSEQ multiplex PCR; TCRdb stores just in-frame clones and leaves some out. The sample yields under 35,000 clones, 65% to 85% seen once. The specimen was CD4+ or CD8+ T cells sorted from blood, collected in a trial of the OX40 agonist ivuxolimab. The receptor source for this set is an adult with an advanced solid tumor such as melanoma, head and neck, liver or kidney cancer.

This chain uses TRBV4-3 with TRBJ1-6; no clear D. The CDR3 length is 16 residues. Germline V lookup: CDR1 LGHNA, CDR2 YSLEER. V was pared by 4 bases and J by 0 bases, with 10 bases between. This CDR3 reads CASSPRDSSYNSPLHF. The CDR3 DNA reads TGCGCCAGCAGCCCCCGGGATAGCTCCTATAATTCACCCCTCCACTTT.

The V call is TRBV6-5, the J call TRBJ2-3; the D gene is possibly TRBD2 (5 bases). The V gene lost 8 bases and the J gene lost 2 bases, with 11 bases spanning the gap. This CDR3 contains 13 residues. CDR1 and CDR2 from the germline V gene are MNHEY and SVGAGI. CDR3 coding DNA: TGTGCCAGCGGAGGTAGGGTCACAGATACGCAGTATTTT. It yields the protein CASGGRVTDTQYF.

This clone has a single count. The CDR3 is CASGSPSYEQYF. The CDR3 DNA reads TGTGCCAGCGGGTCTCCCTCCTACGAGCAGTACTTC. V usage is TRBV2 and J usage is TRBJ2-7; no reliable D call. This CDR3 spans 12 amino acids. V shed 8 bases and J shed 0 bases, with 8 bases lying between them. The germline CDR1 and CDR2 sequences are SNHLY and FYNNEI.

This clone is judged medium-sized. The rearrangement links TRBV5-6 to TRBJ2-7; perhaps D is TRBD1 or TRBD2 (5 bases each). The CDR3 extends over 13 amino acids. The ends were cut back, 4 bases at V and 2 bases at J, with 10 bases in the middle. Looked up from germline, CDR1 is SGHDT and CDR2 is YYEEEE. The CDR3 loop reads CASSQGTAYEQYF. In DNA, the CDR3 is TGTGCCAGCAGCCAAGGGACGGCCTACGAGCAGTACTTC.

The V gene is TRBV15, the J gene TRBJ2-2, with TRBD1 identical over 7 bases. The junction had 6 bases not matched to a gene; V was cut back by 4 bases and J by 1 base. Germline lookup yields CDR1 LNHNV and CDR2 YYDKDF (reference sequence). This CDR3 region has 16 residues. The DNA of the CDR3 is TGTGCCACCAGCAAAAAAGGACAGGAGAACACCGGGGAGCTGTTTTTT. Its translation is CATSKKGQENTGELFF.

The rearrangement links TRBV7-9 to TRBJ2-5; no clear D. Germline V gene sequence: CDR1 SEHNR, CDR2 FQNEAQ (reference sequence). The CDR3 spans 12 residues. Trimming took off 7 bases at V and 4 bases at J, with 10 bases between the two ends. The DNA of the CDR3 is TGTGCCAGCACTTCAAGACGAGAGACCCAGTACTTC. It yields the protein CASTSRRETQYF.

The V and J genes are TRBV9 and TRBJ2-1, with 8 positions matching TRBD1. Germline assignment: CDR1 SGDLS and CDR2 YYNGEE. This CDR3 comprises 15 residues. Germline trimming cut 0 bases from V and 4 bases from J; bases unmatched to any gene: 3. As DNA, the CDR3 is TGTGCCAGCAGCGTAGAAGGGACAGGTTACAATGAGCAGTTCTTC. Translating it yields CASSVEGTGYNEQFF.

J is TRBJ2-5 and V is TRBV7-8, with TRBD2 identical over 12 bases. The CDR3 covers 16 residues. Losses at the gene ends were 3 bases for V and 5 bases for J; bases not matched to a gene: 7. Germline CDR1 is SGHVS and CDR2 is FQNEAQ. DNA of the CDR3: TGTGCCAGCAGCTTTATCGGCACTAGCGGGAGGGAGACCCAGTACTTC. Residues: CASSFIGTSGRETQYF.

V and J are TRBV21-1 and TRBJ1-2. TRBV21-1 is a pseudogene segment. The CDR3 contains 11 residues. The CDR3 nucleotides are TGTGCCAGCAGCAAAGAGTATGGCTACACCTTC. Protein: CASSKEYGYTF.

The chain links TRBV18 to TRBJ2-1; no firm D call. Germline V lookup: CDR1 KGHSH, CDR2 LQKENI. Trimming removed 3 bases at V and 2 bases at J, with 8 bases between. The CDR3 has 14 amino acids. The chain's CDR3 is CASSPTLAYNEQFF. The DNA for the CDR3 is TGTGCCAGCTCACCTACCCTAGCCTACAATGAGCAGTTCTTC.

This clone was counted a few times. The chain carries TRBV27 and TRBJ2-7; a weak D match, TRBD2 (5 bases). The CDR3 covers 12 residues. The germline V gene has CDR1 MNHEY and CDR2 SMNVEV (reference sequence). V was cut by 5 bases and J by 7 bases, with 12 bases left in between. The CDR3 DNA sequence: TGTGCCAGCAGTGGCGGGTTAGGAGAGCAGTACTTC. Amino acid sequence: CASSGGLGEQYF.

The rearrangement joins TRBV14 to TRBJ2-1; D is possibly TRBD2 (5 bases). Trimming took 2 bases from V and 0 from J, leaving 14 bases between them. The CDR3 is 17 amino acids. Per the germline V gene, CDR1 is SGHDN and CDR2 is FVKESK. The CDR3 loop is CASSQWRGQSSYNEQFF. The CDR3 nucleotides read TGTGCCAGCAGCCAATGGAGAGGGCAGAGCTCCTACAATGAGCAGTTCTTC.

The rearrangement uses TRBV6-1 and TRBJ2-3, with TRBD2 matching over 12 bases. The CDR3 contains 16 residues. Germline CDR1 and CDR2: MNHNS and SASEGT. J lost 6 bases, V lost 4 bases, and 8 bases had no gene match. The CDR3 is CASSGTSGRPWDTQYF. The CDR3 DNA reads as TGTGCCAGCAGTGGAACTAGCGGGAGGCCCTGGGATACGCAGTATTTT.

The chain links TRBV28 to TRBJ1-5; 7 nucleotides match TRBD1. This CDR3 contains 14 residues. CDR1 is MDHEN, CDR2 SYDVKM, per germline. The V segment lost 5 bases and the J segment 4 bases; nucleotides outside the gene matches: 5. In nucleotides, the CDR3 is TGTGCCAGCAGTCCCGGACAGGAGAATCAGCCCCAGCATTTT. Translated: CASSPGQENQPQHF.